What follows are 7 T cell receptor beta chains derived from one specimen sequenced in a study of shared clonotypes between healthy human individuals. The assay was immunoSEQ multiplex PCR, and TCRdb's table has in-frame clones only and misses some. Among fewer than 850,000 clones listed, 90% to 97% were seen once. Naive-designated CD8 cells lacked CD45RO, were positively enriched for CCR7, and omitted terminally differentiated effector memory CD45RA+ cells. Sample: naive CD8+ T cells sorted from blood. The receptors were sampled from a man younger than 45 in good health.

DNA of the CDR3: TGTGCCAGCAGCCTCGAAAGGGGGTCGTTCTACGAGCAGTACTTC. Its translation is CASSLERGSFYEQYF. This chain connects TRBV11-2 to TRBJ2-7; possibly TRBD1 for D (6 bases). V gave up 5 bases and J gave up 3 bases, with 17 bases separating them. This CDR3 is 15 amino acids long. Germline V lookup: CDR1 SGHAT, CDR2 FQNNGV.

This rearrangement joins TRBV18 to TRBJ2-1; 7 positions match TRBD2. The trim removed 2 bases at V and 5 bases at J, leaving 15 bases unmatched. The CDR3 is 18 residues long. CDR1 and CDR2 from the germline V gene are KGHSH and LQKENI. This CDR3 is CASSPGSSSGGPDNEQFF. In DNA, the CDR3 is TGTGCCAGCTCACCAGGGAGTTCGTCGGGGGGACCTGACAATGAGCAGTTCTTC.

This sequence joins TRBV10-3 and TRBJ2-2; 8 positions match TRBD1. From germline, CDR1 is ENHRY and CDR2 SYGVKD. V lost 4 bases to trimming and J lost 4 bases; unmatched junction nucleotides: 5. The CDR3 is 15 residues long. The CDR3 sequence: CAISGRTGSTGELFF. CDR3 in DNA: TGTGCCATCAGTGGCCGGACAGGGAGCACCGGGGAGCTGTTTTTT.

The gene calls are TRBV7-3 and TRBJ2-5; possibly TRBD1 or TRBD2 for D (7 bases each). Trimming removed 5 bases at V and 4 bases at J, with 17 bases between. The germline V gene encodes CDR1 SGHTA and CDR2 FQGTGA. This CDR3 is 15 amino acids long. The CDR3 coding sequence is TGTGCCAGCAGCCCCGAGGGGGCGGGAGTAGAGACCCAGTACTTC. Protein sequence: CASSPEGAGVETQYF.

As to this clone: Other nucleotide sequences from this sample produce the same CDR3. This chain uses TRBV9 with TRBJ2-1; 8 bases agree with TRBD2. The junction had 1 base not matched to a gene; V was cut back by 0 bases and J by 2 bases. This CDR3 comprises 15 residues. CDR1 and CDR2 from the germline V gene are SGDLS and YYNGEE. The CDR3 coding sequence is TGTGCCAGCAGCGTAGATAGCGGGGCCTACAATGAGCAGTTCTTC. This encodes CASSVDSGAYNEQFF.

The V gene is TRBV5-1, the J gene TRBJ2-5, with a weak D call TRBD2 (5 bases). V dropped 3 bases and J dropped 7 bases, with 16 bases sitting between them. Per the germline V gene, CDR1 is SGHRS and CDR2 is YFSETQ. The CDR3 is 14 amino acids. In DNA form, the CDR3 reads TGCGCCAGCAGCTCTCCGACGGACTGGTGGACCCAGTACTTC. This codes for CASSSPTDWWTQYF.

The chain has TRBV5-4 and TRBJ2-6; 7 positions agree with TRBD2. There are 15 residues in the CDR3. Germline V gene lookup returns CDR1 SGHNT and CDR2 YYREEE (reference sequence). J was trimmed by 4 bases and V by 3 bases; bases with no gene match: 4. CDR3 residues: CASSSLARGANVLTF. The CDR3 bases are TGTGCCAGCAGCTCACTAGCGCGGGGGGCCAACGTCCTGACTTTC.